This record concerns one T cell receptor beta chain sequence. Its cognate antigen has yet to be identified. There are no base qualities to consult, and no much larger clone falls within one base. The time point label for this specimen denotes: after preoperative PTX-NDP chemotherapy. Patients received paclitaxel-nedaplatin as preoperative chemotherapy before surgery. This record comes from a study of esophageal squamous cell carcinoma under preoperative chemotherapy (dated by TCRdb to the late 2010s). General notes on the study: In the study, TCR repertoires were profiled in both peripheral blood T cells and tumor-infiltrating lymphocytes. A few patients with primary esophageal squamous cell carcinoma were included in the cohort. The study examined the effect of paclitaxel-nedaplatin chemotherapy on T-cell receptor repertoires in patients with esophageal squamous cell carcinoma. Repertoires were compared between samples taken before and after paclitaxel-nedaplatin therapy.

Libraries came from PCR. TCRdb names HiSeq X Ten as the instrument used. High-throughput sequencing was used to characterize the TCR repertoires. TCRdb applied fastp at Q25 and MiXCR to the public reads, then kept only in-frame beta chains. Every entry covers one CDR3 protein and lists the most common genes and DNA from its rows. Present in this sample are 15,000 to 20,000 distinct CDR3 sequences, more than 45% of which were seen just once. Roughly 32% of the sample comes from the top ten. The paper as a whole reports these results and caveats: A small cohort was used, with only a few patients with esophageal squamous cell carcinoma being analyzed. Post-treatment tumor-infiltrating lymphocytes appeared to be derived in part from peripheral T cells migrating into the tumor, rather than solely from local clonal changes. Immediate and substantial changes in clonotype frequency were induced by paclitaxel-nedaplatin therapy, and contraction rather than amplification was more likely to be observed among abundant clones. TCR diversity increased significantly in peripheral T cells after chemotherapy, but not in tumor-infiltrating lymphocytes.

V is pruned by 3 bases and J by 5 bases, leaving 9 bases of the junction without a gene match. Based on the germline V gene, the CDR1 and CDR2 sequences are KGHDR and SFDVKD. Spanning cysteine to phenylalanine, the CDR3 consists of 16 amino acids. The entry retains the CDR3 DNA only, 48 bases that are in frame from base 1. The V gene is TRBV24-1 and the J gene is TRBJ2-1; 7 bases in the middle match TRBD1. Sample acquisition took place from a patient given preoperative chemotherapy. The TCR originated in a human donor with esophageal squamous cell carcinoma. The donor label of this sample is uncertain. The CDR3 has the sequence CATSDPAPGQNNEQFF. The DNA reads TGTGCCACCAGTGATCCTGCCCCGGGACAGAACAATGAGCAGTTCTTC.